The rows below give T cell receptor beta chains drawn from one sample of a study of shared clonotypes between healthy human individuals. TCRdb keeps only in-frame clones here, not all; method: immunoSEQ multiplex PCR. The table lists about 2.3 million clones, about 90% of them singletons, with approximately 0.41% in the top ten. The specimen sequenced was naive CD4+ T cells from PBMCs. These receptors originate from a young man in good health. Some clones in this sample may be carry-over from other donors' samples. CDR3s include the opening cysteine and the closing phenylalanine or tryptophan. A D gene is named only where the DNA matches it firmly. Clone size is shown for a subset of rows, as once, few, many or a class of expanded clone.

d_call | clone_size | j_call | v_call | cdr3_nt | cdr3_aa
- | - | TRBJ2-7 | TRBV9 | TGTGCCAGCAGCCCACTAGGGTACAATTACGAGCAGTACTTC | CASSPLGYNYEQYF
- | - | TRBJ1-2 | TRBV10-1 | TGCGCCAGCATGGGGGCAGGTTCCTCCTTC | CASMGAGSSF
TRBD2 | - | TRBJ2-1 | TRBV6-6 | TGTGCCAGCGGGACTAGCGGTTACAATGAGCAGTTCTTC | CASGTSGYNEQFF
- | - | TRBJ2-7 | TRBV20-1 | TGCAGTGCTAGAGATAATTGGGAACAGGAGTTC | CSARDNWEQEF
TRBD2 | - | TRBJ2-3 | TRBV5-4 | TGTGCCAGCAGAGCGGAATTAGCGGGAGGGCAGGATACGCAGTATTTT | CASRAELAGGQDTQYF
TRBD2 | - | TRBJ2-1 | TRBV4-1 | TGCGCCAGCAGCCCCGGGGGGACTACCTACAATGAGCAGTTCTTC | CASSPGGTTYNEQFF
- | once | TRBJ1-1 | TRBV27 | TGTGCCAGCAGTTCGGCCGGGAAGGGGATAGCTGAAGCTTTCTTT | CASSSAGKGIAEAFF
- | few | TRBJ1-5 | TRBV19 | TGTGCCAGTAGTGTCTCGGGTAGCAATCAGCCCCAGCATTTT | CASSVSGSNQPQHF
TRBD2 | - | TRBJ2-3 | TRBV5-1 | TGCGCCAGCAGCCCCCCTAGCGGGAGGGCCCTAGATACGCAGTATTTT | CASSPPSGRALDTQYF
- | - | TRBJ1-6 | TRBV5-2 | TGTGCCAGCAGCACACAGGGAGGGCTGAGGTCACCCCTCCACTTT | CASSTQGGLRSPLHF
TRBD2 | - | TRBJ2-1 | TRBV11-3 | TGTGCCAGCAGCTTTGGGCGGGAGAGCTCCTACAATGAGCAGTTCTTC | CASSFGRESSYNEQFF
TRBD1 | - | TRBJ1-4 | TRBV5-1 | TGCGCCAGCAGCTTGGACAGGGGGAGTAGAACTAATGAAAAACTGTTTTTT | CASSLDRGSRTNEKLFF
- | few | TRBJ1-1 | TRBV15 | TGTGCCACCAGCGCTCACATGAACACTGAAGCTTTCTTT | CATSAHMNTEAFF
- | - | TRBJ2-7 | TRBV27 | TGTGCCAGCAGTTCAGGGTTCGGATACGAGCAGTACTTC | CASSSGFGYEQYF
- | - | TRBJ1-1 | TRBV9 | TGTGCCAGCAGCGTACTCAGGGAGTACACTGAAGCTTTCTTT | CASSVLREYTEAFF
TRBD2 | - | TRBJ2-7 | TRBV18 | TGTGCCAGCTCACCAGGCCCGGGAGGGACCTACGAGCAGTACTTC | CASSPGPGGTYEQYF
- | - | TRBJ2-3 | TRBV28 | TGTGCCAGCAGTTTAGACTCAGGGACCCGCGGGGATACGCAGTATTTT | CASSLDSGTRGDTQYF
- | - | TRBJ2-3 | TRBV19 | TGTGCCAGCACCCCCGAGCGACTTAGCACAGATACGCAGTATTTT | CASTPERLSTDTQYF